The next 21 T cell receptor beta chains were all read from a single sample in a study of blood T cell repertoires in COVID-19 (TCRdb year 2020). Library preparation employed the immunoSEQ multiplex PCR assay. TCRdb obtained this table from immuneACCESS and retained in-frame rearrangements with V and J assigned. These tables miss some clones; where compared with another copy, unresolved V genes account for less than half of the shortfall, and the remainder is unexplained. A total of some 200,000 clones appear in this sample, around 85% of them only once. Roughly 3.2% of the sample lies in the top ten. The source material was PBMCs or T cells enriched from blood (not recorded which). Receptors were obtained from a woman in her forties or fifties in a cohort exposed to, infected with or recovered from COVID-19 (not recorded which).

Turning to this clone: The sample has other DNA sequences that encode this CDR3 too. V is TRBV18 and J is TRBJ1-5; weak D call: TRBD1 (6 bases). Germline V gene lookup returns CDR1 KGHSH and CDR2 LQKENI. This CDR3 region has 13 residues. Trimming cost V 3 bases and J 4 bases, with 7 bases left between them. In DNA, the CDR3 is TGTGCCAGCTCACCCGACAGGAATCAGCCCCAGCATTTT. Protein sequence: CASSPDRNQPQHF.

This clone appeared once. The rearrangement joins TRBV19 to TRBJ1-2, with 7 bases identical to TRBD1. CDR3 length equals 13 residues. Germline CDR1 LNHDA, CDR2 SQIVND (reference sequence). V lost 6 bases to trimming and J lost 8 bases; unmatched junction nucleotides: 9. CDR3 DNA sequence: TGTGCCAGTAGACAGGGGCTAGTTCGCGGCTACACCTTC. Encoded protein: CASRQGLVRGYTF.

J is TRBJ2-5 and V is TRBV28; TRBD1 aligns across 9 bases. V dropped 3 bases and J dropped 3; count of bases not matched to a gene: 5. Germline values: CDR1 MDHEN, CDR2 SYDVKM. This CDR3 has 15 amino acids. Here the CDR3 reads CASSFRDRAKETQYF. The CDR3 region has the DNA TGTGCCAGCAGTTTTAGGGACAGGGCGAAAGAGACCCAGTACTTC.

Here the CDR3 DNA reads TGTGCCAGCCCCTGCGGGGTGGCCGGAAACACCATATATTTT. Translating it yields CASPCGVAGNTIYF. The chain combines TRBV6-4 with TRBJ1-3; no reliable D call. V was cut by 8 bases and J by 4 bases, with 15 bases left in between. The CDR3 is made up of 14 amino acids. Germline values: CDR1 MRHNA, CDR2 SNTAGT.

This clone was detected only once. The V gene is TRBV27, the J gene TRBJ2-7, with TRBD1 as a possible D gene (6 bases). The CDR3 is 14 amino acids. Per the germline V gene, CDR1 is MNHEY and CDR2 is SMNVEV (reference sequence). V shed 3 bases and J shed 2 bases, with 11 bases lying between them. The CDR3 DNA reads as TGTGCCAGCAGTTTCGTGGCAGGGGCCTACGAGCAGTACTTC. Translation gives CASSFVAGAYEQYF.

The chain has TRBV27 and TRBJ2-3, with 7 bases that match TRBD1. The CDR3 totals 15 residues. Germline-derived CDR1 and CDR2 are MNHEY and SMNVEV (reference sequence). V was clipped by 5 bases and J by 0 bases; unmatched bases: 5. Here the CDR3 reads CASSPRQGSTDTQYF. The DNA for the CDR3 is TGTGCCAGCAGTCCTCGACAGGGAAGCACAGATACGCAGTATTTT.

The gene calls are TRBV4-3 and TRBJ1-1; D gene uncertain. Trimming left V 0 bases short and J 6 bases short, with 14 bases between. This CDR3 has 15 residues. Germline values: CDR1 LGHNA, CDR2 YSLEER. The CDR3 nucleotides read TGCGCCAGCAGCCAAGATGGAGGGAGTTGGGCTGAAGCTTTCTTT. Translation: CASSQDGGSWAEAFF.

CDR3 region: CASSTGGGSGEQFF. DNA of the CDR3: TGTGCCAGCAGCACGGGGGGGGGCAGCGGTGAGCAGTTCTTC. The chain combines TRBV7-6 with TRBJ2-1; TRBD2 matches at 8 bases. Germline assignment: CDR1 SGHVS and CDR2 FNYEAQ. V shed 5 bases and J 9 bases; nucleotides not matched to a gene: 9. The CDR3 contains 14 residues.

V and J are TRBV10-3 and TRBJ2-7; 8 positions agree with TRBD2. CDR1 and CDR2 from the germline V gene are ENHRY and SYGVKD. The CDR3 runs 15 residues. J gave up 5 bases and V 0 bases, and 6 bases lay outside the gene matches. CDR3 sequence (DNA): TGTGCCATCAGTGAGTCAACGGGGGGGACGGACGAGCAGTACTTC. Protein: CAISESTGGTDEQYF.

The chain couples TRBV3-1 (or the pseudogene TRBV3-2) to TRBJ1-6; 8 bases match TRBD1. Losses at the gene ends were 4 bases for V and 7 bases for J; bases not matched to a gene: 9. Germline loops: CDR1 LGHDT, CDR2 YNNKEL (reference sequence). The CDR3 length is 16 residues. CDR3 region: CASSRPLTGANSPLHF. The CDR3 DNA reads TGTGCCAGCAGCCGACCCTTGACAGGGGCCAATTCACCCCTCCACTTT.

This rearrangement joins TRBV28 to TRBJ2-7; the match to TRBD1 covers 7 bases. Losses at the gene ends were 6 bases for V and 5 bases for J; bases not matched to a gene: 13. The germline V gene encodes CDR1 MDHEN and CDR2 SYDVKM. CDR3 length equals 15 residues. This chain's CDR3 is CASSPGTAPLHEQYF. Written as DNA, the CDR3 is TGTGCCAGCAGCCCTGGGACAGCCCCTTTGCACGAGCAGTACTTC.

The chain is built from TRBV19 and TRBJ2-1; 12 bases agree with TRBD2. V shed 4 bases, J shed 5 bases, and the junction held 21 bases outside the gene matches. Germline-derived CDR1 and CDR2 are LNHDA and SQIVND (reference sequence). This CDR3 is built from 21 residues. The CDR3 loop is CASSRAWWRLAGGPFDNEQFF. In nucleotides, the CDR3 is TGTGCCAGTAGTAGAGCCTGGTGGCGGCTAGCGGGGGGGCCTTTCGACAATGAGCAGTTCTTC.

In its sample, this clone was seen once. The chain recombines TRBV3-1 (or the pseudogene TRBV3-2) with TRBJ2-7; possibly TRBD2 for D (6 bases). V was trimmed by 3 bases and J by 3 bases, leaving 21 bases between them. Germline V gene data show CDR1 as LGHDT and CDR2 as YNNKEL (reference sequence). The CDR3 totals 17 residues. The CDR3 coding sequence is TGTGCCAGCAGCCAGGTCCCCGGGACTGCCGTAAGCTACGAGCAGTACTTC. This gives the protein CASSQVPGTAVSYEQYF.

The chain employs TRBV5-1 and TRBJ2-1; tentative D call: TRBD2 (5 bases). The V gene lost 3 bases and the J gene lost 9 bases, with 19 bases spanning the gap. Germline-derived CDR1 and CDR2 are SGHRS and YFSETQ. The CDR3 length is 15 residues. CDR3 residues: CASSSRTVVRSEQFF. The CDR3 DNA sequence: TGCGCCAGCAGCTCTCGGACTGTCGTGCGAAGTGAGCAGTTCTTC.

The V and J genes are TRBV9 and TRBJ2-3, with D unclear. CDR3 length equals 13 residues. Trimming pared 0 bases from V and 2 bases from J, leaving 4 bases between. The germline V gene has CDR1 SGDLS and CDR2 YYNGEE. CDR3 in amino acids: CASSVAYTDTQYF. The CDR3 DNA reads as TGTGCCAGCAGCGTAGCCTACACAGATACGCAGTATTTT.

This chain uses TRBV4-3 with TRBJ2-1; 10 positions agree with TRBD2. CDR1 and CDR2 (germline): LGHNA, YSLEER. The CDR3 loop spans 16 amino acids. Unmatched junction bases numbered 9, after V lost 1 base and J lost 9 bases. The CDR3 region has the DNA TGCGCCAGCAGCCAAGTCCCAGCGGGGGGGCCGGTTGAGCAGTTCTTC. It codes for CASSQVPAGGPVEQFF.

The CDR3 reads CASSPGTGYNSPLHF. Here the CDR3 DNA reads TGCGCCAGCAGCCCCGGGACAGGGTATAATTCACCCCTCCACTTT. This chain joins TRBV5-1 and TRBJ1-6; 9 bases fit TRBD1. The germline CDR1 and CDR2 sequences are SGHRS and YFSETQ. The CDR3 covers 15 residues. J was trimmed by 4 bases and V by 4 bases; bases with no gene match: 3.

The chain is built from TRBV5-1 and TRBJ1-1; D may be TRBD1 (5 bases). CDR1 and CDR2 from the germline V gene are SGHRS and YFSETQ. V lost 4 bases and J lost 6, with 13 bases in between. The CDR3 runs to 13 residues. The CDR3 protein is CASSPQGPAEAFF. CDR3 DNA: TGCGCCAGCAGCCCGCAGGGTCCGGCTGAAGCTTTCTTT. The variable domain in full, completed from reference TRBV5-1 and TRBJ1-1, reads KAGVTQTPRYLIKTRGQQVTLSCSPISGHRSVSWYQQTPGQGLQFLFEYFSETQRNKGNFPGRFSGRQFSNSRSEMNVSTLELGDSALYLCASSPQGPAEAFFGQGTRLTVV.

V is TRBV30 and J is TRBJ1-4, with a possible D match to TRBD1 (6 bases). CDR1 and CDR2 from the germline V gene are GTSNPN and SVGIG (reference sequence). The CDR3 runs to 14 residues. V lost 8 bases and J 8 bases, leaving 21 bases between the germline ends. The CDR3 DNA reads TGTGCCGTCCCCCCAGTGGGGGGGCGCGAAAAACTGTTTTTT. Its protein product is CAVPPVGGREKLFF. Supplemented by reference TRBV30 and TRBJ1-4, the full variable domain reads SQTIHQWPATLVQPVGSPLSLECTVEGTSNPNLYWYRQAAGRGLQLLFYSVGIGQISSEVPQNLSASRPQDRQFILSSKKLLLSDSGFYLCAVPPVGGREKLFFGSGTQLSVL.

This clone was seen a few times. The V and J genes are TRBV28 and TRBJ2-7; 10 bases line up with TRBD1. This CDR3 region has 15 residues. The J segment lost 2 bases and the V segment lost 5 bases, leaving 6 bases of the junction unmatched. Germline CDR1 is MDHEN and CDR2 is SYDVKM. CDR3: CASSPRQGAAYEQYF. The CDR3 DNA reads TGTGCCAGCAGTCCCAGACAGGGGGCAGCCTACGAGCAGTACTTC. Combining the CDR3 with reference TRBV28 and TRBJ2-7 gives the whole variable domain DVKVTQSSRYLVKRTGEKVFLECVQDMDHENMFWYRQDPGLGLRLIYFSYDVKMKEKGDIPEGYSVSREKKERFSLILESASTNQTSMYLCASSPRQGAAYEQYFGPGTRLTVT.

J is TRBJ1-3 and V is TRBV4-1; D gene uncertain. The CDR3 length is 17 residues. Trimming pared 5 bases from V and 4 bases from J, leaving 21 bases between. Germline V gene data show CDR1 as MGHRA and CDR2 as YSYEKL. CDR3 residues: CASSWPVKNNIGNTIYF. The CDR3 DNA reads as TGCGCCAGCAGCTGGCCAGTAAAGAATAATATCGGAAACACCATATATTTT.